The TCR beta chain under discussion was sequenced for a study of CD8+ T cells in alopecia areata. Study details: Among treated patients, oral tofacitinib was administered at 5 to 10 mg twice daily. The drug, tofacitinib, lasted 6 to 18 months, followed by 6 months off drug.

Per the germline V gene, CDR1 is SQVTM and CDR2 is ANQGSEA. This CDR3 region has 13 residues. V was clipped by 7 bases and J by 3 bases; unmatched bases: 7. Overall study findings and caveats: Especially in alopecia totalis/universalis, lesional scalp showed greater clonality than normal scalp did.

Collected material from alopecia areata patients comprised lesional scalp punch biopsies and peripheral blood. Notes on this clone: Its antigen is still unknown.

Following RNA extraction, reverse transcription yielded cDNA that acted as the sequencing template. TCRdb's copy holds only in-frame clones and misses some; the assay was immunoSEQ multiplex PCR. The data hold approximately 65,000 clones, with approximately 46% observed a single time. This TCR derives from a human donor with alopecia areata. The sample consisted of CD8+ T cells sorted from blood, taken at week 0. The rearrangement uses TRBV29-1 and TRBJ1-1; 8 bases agree with TRBD1. The CDR3 spells CSAGTGVYTEAFF. The CDR3 region has the DNA TGCAGCGCCGGGACAGGAGTTTACACTGAAGCTTTCTTT.